Following are 14 T cell receptor beta chains from one sample sequenced in a study of cytomegalovirus exposure and HLA in healthy donors. This PCR relied on a set of 60 Vbeta primers and 13 Jbeta primers. Profiling relied on immunoSEQ multiplex PCR, and the TCRdb table lists in-frame clones only, not all of them. The table lists approximately 150,000 clones, around 68% of them singletons. Material: PBMCs. These TCRs come from a man aged 25-40 years in good health and CMV-seropositive.

This clone was detected only a few times. The chain links TRBV6-5 to TRBJ2-7; the D gene is possibly TRBD2 (5 bases). Germline V lookup: CDR1 MNHEY, CDR2 SVGAGI. Trimming took off 0 bases at V and 1 base at J, with 13 bases between the two ends. There are 16 residues in the CDR3. CDR3 sequence: CASSYSAEAVSYEQYF. In nucleotides, the CDR3 is TGTGCCAGCAGTTACTCGGCAGAAGCGGTGTCCTACGAGCAGTACTTC.

This rearrangement joins TRBV6-5 to TRBJ1-1; TRBD1 might be the D (5 bases). V shed 8 bases and J shed 7 bases, with 11 bases lying between them. Germline V gene data show CDR1 as MNHEY and CDR2 as SVGAGI. This CDR3 is built from 11 residues. The DNA for the CDR3 is TGTGCCAGCTGGGTGGGGGGTGAAGCTTTCTTT. Translating it yields CASWVGGEAFF.

This clone has just a few counts. This chain links TRBV6-1 with TRBJ2-1, with D possibly TRBD1 on 6 matching bases. This CDR3 region has 12 residues. Germline V gene sequence: CDR1 MNHNS, CDR2 SASEGT. V was shortened by 10 bases and J by 10 bases, with 17 bases between the two germline ends. CDR3 nucleotides: TGTGCCACAGGACAGAACCCCAACGAGCAGTTCTTC. It translates to CATGQNPNEQFF.

J is TRBJ2-7 and V is TRBV29-1; tentative D call: TRBD2 (5 bases). The CDR3 contains 16 residues. Germline V CDR1 and CDR2: SQVTM, ANQGSEA. Trimming stripped 4 bases from V and 2 bases from J, with 21 bases between. CDR3: CSVAGIAGYEAYEQYF. DNA of the CDR3: TGCAGCGTTGCTGGCATTGCGGGCTATGAAGCCTACGAGCAGTACTTC.

As for this clone: One end of the junction varies from germline; a read error may be responsible. The chain recombines TRBV7-7 with TRBJ2-3; tentatively, D is TRBD2 (7 bases). The CDR3 contains 13 residues. The germline gives CDR1 SSHAT, CDR2 FNYEAQ (reference sequence). CDR3 in DNA: TGTGCTAGCAGCCCGCCCGGGGGGCGGACGCAGTATTTT. It codes for CASSPPGGRTQYF.

This clone appeared a few times. This sequence joins TRBV11-3 and TRBJ2-1; 9 bases agree with TRBD1. V shed 0 bases and J 4 bases; nucleotides not matched to a gene: 1. The CDR3 covers 15 residues. CDR1 is SGHNT, CDR2 YENEEA, per germline. CDR3 loop: CASSLDDRGYNEQFF. The CDR3 nucleotides are TGTGCCAGCAGCTTAGATGACAGGGGGTACAATGAGCAGTTCTTC.

The chain uses TRBV5-1 and TRBJ1-3, with a tentative D call TRBD1 (6 bases). This CDR3 is 16 amino acids long. The germline V gene encodes CDR1 SGHRS and CDR2 YFSETQ. With 5 bases removed from V and 0 bases from J, the gap between germline ends came to 15 bases. CDR3 amino acids: CASSYEGVLSGNTIYF. In DNA, the CDR3 is TGCGCCAGCAGTTACGAGGGGGTGCTCTCTGGAAACACCATATATTTT.

This clone has just a few counts. The chain combines TRBV2 with TRBJ1-2; the match to TRBD1 covers 8 bases. J gave up 2 bases and V 3 bases, and 2 bases lay outside the gene matches. Germline CDR1 is SNHLY and CDR2 is FYNNEI. The CDR3 consists of 14 residues. The CDR3 DNA reads as TGTGCCAGCAGTGACAGGGGGCAAAACTATGGCTACACCTTC. It is translated as CASSDRGQNYGYTF. Variable domain in full (rest from reference TRBV2 and TRBJ1-2): EPEVTQTPSHQVTQMGQEVILRCVPISNHLYFYWYRQILGQKVEFLVSFYNNEISEKSEIFDDQFSVERPDGSNFTLKIRSTKLEDSAMYFCASSDRGQNYGYTFGSGTRLTVV.

The chain carries TRBV19 and TRBJ1-5; possibly TRBD1 for D (5 bases). Germline V gene sequence: CDR1 LNHDA, CDR2 SQIVND (reference sequence). This CDR3 spans 13 amino acids. Trimming removed 0 bases from V and 5 bases from J, with 5 bases in between. The CDR3 sequence: CASSIEGDQPQHF. CDR3 DNA: TGTGCCAGTAGTATAGAAGGGGATCAGCCCCAGCATTTT.

This clone was seen only once. The chain combines TRBV29-1 with TRBJ2-3, with a tentative D call TRBD1 (6 bases). This CDR3 has 12 residues. Deletions cut 6 bases from V and 8 bases from J, with 15 bases between. Germline assignment: CDR1 SQVTM and CDR2 ANQGSEA. The CDR3 protein is CSVDPDRTTQYF. CDR3 coding DNA: TGCAGCGTAGACCCAGACAGGACTACGCAGTATTTT.

This chain connects TRBV19 to TRBJ1-6, with a weak D call TRBD1 (5 bases). CDR3 length: 15 amino acids. In germline, CDR1 is LNHDA, CDR2 SQIVND (reference sequence). The ends were cut back, 1 base at V and 6 bases at J, with 10 bases in the middle. CDR3 residues: CASSIGSGSNSPLHF. For the CDR3, the DNA is TGTGCCAGTAGTATAGGTTCAGGGTCTAATTCACCCCTCCACTTT.

The chain couples TRBV9 to TRBJ1-1; tentatively, D is TRBD1 (6 bases). CDR3 size: 14 residues. The V and J ends lost 3 bases and 1 base respectively, with 10 bases between them. The germline V gene has CDR1 SGDLS and CDR2 YYNGEE. The CDR3, as DNA: TGTGCCAGCAGCGCCGGGGGGCGGAACACTGAAGCTTTCTTT. This gives the protein CASSAGGRNTEAFF.

The chain has TRBV27 and TRBJ1-6; D gene uncertain. Germline V gene sequence: CDR1 MNHEY, CDR2 SMNVEV (reference sequence). CDR3 length: 16 residues. V lost 8 bases, J lost 0 bases, and 14 bases lay in between. CDR3 loop: CASGNGWSSYNSPLHF. The CDR3 DNA follows: TGTGCCAGCGGTAATGGATGGAGCTCCTATAATTCACCCCTCCACTTT.

The CDR3 reads CASSYTSGRNVETQYF. Written as DNA, the CDR3 is TGTGCCAGCAGTTACACTAGCGGGAGAAACGTGGAGACCCAGTACTTC. The chain is built from TRBV6-5 and TRBJ2-5; TRBD2 agrees at 11 bases. The ends lost 2 bases at V and 5 bases at J; junction bases unmatched: 7. The CDR3 spans 16 residues. The germline V gene has CDR1 MNHEY and CDR2 SVGAGI.